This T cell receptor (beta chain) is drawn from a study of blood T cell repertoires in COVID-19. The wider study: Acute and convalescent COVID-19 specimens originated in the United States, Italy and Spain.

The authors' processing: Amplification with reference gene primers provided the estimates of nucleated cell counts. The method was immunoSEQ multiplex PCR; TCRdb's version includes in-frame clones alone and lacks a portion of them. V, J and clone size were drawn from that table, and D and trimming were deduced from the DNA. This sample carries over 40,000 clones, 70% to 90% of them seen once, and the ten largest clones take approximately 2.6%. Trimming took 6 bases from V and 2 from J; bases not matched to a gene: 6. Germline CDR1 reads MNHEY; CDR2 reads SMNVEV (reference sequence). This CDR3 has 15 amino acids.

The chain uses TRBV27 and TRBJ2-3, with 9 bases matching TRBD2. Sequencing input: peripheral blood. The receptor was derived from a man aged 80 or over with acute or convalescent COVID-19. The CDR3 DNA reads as TGTGCCAGCAGCCCGACTAGCGGAAACACAGATACGCAGTATTTT. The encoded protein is CASSPTSGNTDTQYF.